This T cell receptor (beta chain) was retrieved from a study of T cells in Graves' hyperthyroidism and ophthalmopathy. Study details: Before any treatment, at initial diagnosis, peripheral blood was collected.

Researchers took RNA transcripts and amplified the TCR beta CDR3 regions from them. Carried out on the TCR CDR3, a first-round RT-PCR used the HTBI primer set. TCRdb re-analysed the multiplex PCR reads in MiXCR, keeping a single row per CDR3 protein. The sample carries roughly 240,000 distinct CDR3 sequences, almost 25% recorded once. In its sample, this clonotype was seen many times. The antigen remains unidentified. Exclusion of a patient resulted from uncontrolled infection, other autoimmune disease, pregnancy or lactation. The authors took PBMCs from 8.5 to 10 ml fresh peripheral blood. Study-wide findings and caveats: Within blood appeared most thyroid clonotypes that had expanded above 0.001.

With 6 bases clipped from V and 6 bases from J, the junction kept 11 bases outside the gene matches. The CDR3 spans 15 residues. Per germline, CDR1 SGHVS and CDR2 FNYEAQ. This sequence originates from a woman in her thirties or forties with Graves' ophthalmopathy. V is TRBV7-6 and J is TRBJ2-5; TRBD1 matches 9 bases. Sequencing was carried out using blood. The CDR3 nucleotides read TGTGCCAGCAGTCCAACAGGGGGCCAAGGGAAGACCCAGTACTTC. It codes for CASSPTGGQGKTQYF. The full variable domain, in which reference TRBV7-6 and TRBJ2-5 provide the parts outside the CDR3, is GAGVSQSPRYKVTKRGQDVALRCDPISGHVSLYWYRQALGQGPEFLTYFNYEAQQDKSGLPNDRFSAERPEGSISTLTIQRTEQRDSAMYRCASSPTGGQGKTQYFGPGTRLLVL.